This T cell receptor beta chain was identified during a study of blood T cell repertoires in COVID-19 (dated by TCRdb to the early 2020s). For context, the study as a whole: Samples covering the acute and convalescent phases of COVID-19 were provided by collaborators in the United States, Italy and Spain. The repertoires were made available in a free public database intended to serve as a resource for research on the immune response to SARS-CoV-2. A de-identified subject ID, COVID-19 status, age in years and sex were almost always included in the sample metadata. Samples were obtained from the ongoing ImmuneRACE study (first 160 participants) and from 1,254 subjects provided by 6 global collaborators. The material from the prospective study consisted of cDNA or gDNA derived from T cells, B-cell-depleted T cells, or PBMCs. Where HLA class I and class II types were available, the types were taken from metadata supplied by the sample provider, not from assay-based typing. Deeply sampled blood TCRbeta repertoires from subjects exposed to, actively infected with, or recovered from COVID-19 were included in the dataset. The full study reports these points: Clinical and demographic metadata were provided uncurated, with the amount varying by source and participant.

One collaborating source in Seattle enrolled patients while the patients were actively infected and followed the patients over time throughout the course of disease. Collaborating institutions collected whole blood in K2EDTA tubes following their own protocols. For TCRbeta analysis, collaborators shipped samples in one of three forms: frozen whole blood, isolated PBMCs, or DNA extracted from either of those sample types. TCRbeta CDR3 regions were amplified from genomic DNA using the immunoSEQ Assay, a bias-controlled multiplex PCR. Turning to the authors' computational methods: Nucleated cell counts per sample were estimated from amplification of reference gene primers within the assay. To quantify the absolute abundance of each unique TCRbeta CDR3 rearrangement, sequence reads were collapsed and filtered. Productive Simpson clonality was computed per sample as the square root of Simpson's diversity index over productive rearrangements. TCRdb's version of the immuneACCESS table is confined to in-frame rearrangements and falls short of the full clone set. An unresolved V gene accounts for under half of the shortfall where checked; the remainder is of unknown origin. For V, J and clone size, that table is used; D and trimming come from the DNA. The sample contains 200,000 to 250,000 clones, approximately 80% of them found a single time. The top ten clonotypes cover roughly 7% of the sample.

V gives up 5 bases and J gives up 7 bases, and the segment between their germline ends measures 18 bases. CDR1 MNHEY and CDR2 SVGAGI are derived from the germline V gene. The CDR3 numbers 15 residues from cysteine through phenylalanine. Here the CDR3 DNA is all that survives: 45 bases in frame from base 1. A word on this clone: Its specific antigen is unknown. The input lacks base qualities; no much larger clone sits a single base away.

Sequenced material: peripheral blood. The sequence joins TRBV6-5 to TRBJ1-5, and possibly TRBD1, on 5 matching bases. The sequence was collected from an elderly woman with COVID-19, enrolled during active disease. The CDR3: CASSPEAGRRQPQHF. The sequenced DNA is TGTGCCAGCAGTCCAGAGGCGGGGCGGAGGCAGCCCCAGCATTTT.